This TCR beta chain was found in a study of blood T cells in healthy people across ages. Isolated PBMCs totaled at least 6 million in each sample. Next came a second PCR, run for about 7 to 12 cycles, which used a sample-barcoded 5' primer along with a J-beta primer mix. MiXCR, run by TCRdb on the 5' RACE reads, gives a single entry per CDR3 protein. The table lists 540,000 or so distinct CDR3 sequences, roughly 28% of them singletons, with around 18% in the top ten. Germline CDR1 SGHTA, CDR2 FQGTGA. Trimming cost V 4 bases and J 8 bases; bases outside gene matches: 12. This CDR3 contains 16 residues.

The sequenced sample consisted of blood. This chain links TRBV7-3 with TRBJ2-1; 9 bases map to TRBD1. The clonotype comes from a woman between 65 and 79 years old in good health. CDR3 coding DNA: TGTGCCAGCAGCTGGGCCCCGGGACAGGGCCCCCATGAGCAGTTCTTC. Its translation is CASSWAPGQGPHEQFF. Full variable domain (outside the CDR3, taken from reference TRBV7-3 and TRBJ2-1): GAGVSQTPSNKVTEKGKYVELRCDPISGHTALYWYRQSLGQGPEFLIYFQGTGAADDSGLPNDRFFAVRPEGSVSTLKIQRTERGDSAVYLCASSWAPGQGPHEQFFGPGTRLTVL.